These T cell receptor beta chains were read from a single sample in a study of T cell responses to AZD1222 COVID-19 vaccine. This table comes from immunoSEQ multiplex PCR, and its TCRdb copy is limited to in-frame clones, with some not included. The data show more than 70,000 clones, over 80% seen once. The specimen was peripheral blood, collected on day 0 of AZD1222 vaccination. The receptors derive from an adult in good health. Each CDR3 is given with its conserved first and last residue. A D gene is named only where the DNA matches it firmly. Expanded clones get a size class; other rows say once, few or many, or leave the size out.

d_call | cdr3_length | j_call | clone_size | v_call | cdr3_aa | cdr3_nt
. | 15 | TRBJ1-1 | once | TRBV2 | CASRYETALNTEAFF | TGTGCCAGCAGGTACGAAACAGCACTGAACACTGAAGCTTTCTTT
. | 15 | TRBJ2-1 | . | TRBV19 | CASSSNRVAHNEQFF | TGTGCCAGTAGTTCGAACAGGGTTGCACACAATGAGCAGTTCTTC
TRBD2 | 18 | TRBJ2-2 | . | TRBV5-4 | CASRLGGSLAGDTGELFF | TGTGCCAGCCGCCTAGGGGGATCCCTAGCGGGAGATACCGGGGAGCTGTTTTTT
. | 15 | TRBJ1-3 | . | TRBV2 | CASSVDGGSGNTIYF | TGTGCCAGCAGTGTGGACGGCGGATCTGGAAACACCATATATTTT
. | 16 | TRBJ1-6 | once | TRBV7-2 | CASSVAGSSYNSPLHF | TGTGCCAGCAGCGTCGCAGGGAGCTCCTATAATTCACCCCTCCACTTT
. | 16 | TRBJ1-5 | once | TRBV19 | CASSIVVRGTDQPQHF | TGTGCCAGTAGTATAGTGGTACGGGGTACTGATCAGCCCCAGCATTTT
TRBD1 | 17 | TRBJ1-2 | . | TRBV4-2 | CASSQPQSDRGGYGYTF | TGTGCCAGCAGCCAACCCCAGTCGGACAGGGGCGGCTATGGCTACACCTTC
TRBD1 | 15 | TRBJ2-3 | . | TRBV6-2/TRBV6-3 | CASSRRTGWVDTQYF | TGTGCCAGCAGTCGCAGGACAGGGTGGGTGGATACGCAGTATTTT
. | 19 | TRBJ1-4 | . | TRBV7-8 | CASSSYPTGDLLTNEKLFF | TGTGCCAGCAGCTCGTACCCGACGGGGGACTTATTAACTAATGAAAAACTGTTTTTT
. | 16 | TRBJ2-1 | . | TRBV9 | CASSVGVGVAYNEQFF | TGTGCCAGCAGCGTAGGTGTGGGAGTTGCCTACAATGAGCAGTTCTTC
. | 16 | TRBJ2-7 | . | TRBV5-1 | CASSNSGLRYSYEQYF | TGCGCCAGCAGTAATAGCGGCCTACGATACTCCTACGAGCAGTACTTC
. | 16 | TRBJ2-1 | . | TRBV7-6 | CASSSPSPGALDEQFF | TGTGCCAGCAGCTCCCCTTCCCCAGGGGCTCTCGATGAGCAGTTCTTC
. | 14 | TRBJ1-1 | . | TRBV28 | CASTLGQEDTEAFF | TGTGCCAGCACCCTCGGACAAGAGGACACTGAAGCTTTCTTT
. | 13 | TRBJ1-2 | . | TRBV10-2 | CASSGHPLYGYTF | TGCGCCAGCAGTGGTCACCCCCTCTATGGCTACACCTTC
TRBD2 | 14 | TRBJ2-3 | . | TRBV2 | CASLAGGRADTQYF | TGTGCCAGCCTAGCGGGAGGCCGGGCAGATACGCAGTATTTT
. | 12 | TRBJ1-1 | . | TRBV28 | CASTPRGTEAFF | TGTGCCAGCACCCCCAGGGGCACTGAAGCTTTCTTT
TRBD1 | 11 | TRBJ1-4 | . | TRBV20-1 | CSAHRGPELFF | TGCAGTGCCCACAGGGGGCCGGAACTGTTTTTT
TRBD1 | 16 | TRBJ2-3 | . | TRBV4-2 | CASSQRTGRSTDTQYF | TGTGCCAGCAGCCAAAGGACAGGCCGGAGCACAGATACGCAGTATTTT
. | 18 | TRBJ2-6 | . | TRBV6-1 | CASSEGQQGRSGANVLTF | TGTGCCAGCAGTGAGGGGCAGCAGGGAAGGTCTGGGGCCAACGTCCTGACTTTC
. | 14 | TRBJ1-1 | . | TRBV5-4 | CASSPPTGNTEAFF | TGTGCCAGCAGCCCCCCCACAGGGAACACTGAAGCTTTCTTT
. | 14 | TRBJ1-5 | . | TRBV6-5 | CASRDTGFGQPQHF | TGTGCCAGCAGGGATACAGGGTTTGGGCAGCCCCAGCATTTT
. | 15 | TRBJ1-2 | . | TRBV9 | CASSVDRGGNYGYTF | TGTGCCAGCAGCGTAGATAGAGGGGGGAACTATGGCTACACCTTC
TRBD1 | 16 | TRBJ1-5 | . | TRBV2 | CASSPTLDRGNQPQHF | TGTGCCAGCAGCCCCACTTTGGACAGGGGCAATCAGCCCCAGCATTTT
. | 14 | TRBJ1-4 | . | TRBV7-9 | CASSPGVTNEKLFF | TGTGCCAGCAGCCCAGGGGTAACTAATGAAAAACTGTTTTTT
. | 15 | TRBJ1-1 | . | TRBV7-8 | CASSPGRGMQGEAFF | TGTGCCAGCAGCCCGGGAAGGGGGATGCAGGGTGAAGCTTTCTTT
. | 13 | TRBJ2-2 | . | TRBV12-3/TRBV12-4 | CASRSQGTGELFF | TGTGCCAGCAGGTCCCAAGGTACCGGGGAGCTGTTTTTT
. | 14 | TRBJ2-7 | . | TRBV7-9 | CASSLALRTYEQYF | TGTGCCAGCAGCTTAGCACTGAGGACCTACGAGCAGTACTTC
TRBD2 | 16 | TRBJ2-3 | . | TRBV7-3 | CASSLASGRLSDTQYF | TGTGCCAGCAGCTTGGCTAGCGGGAGATTATCAGATACGCAGTATTTT
. | 9 | TRBJ1-4 | . | TRBV21-1 | CASSEKLFF | TGTGCCAGCAGTGAAAAACTGTTTTTT
TRBD1 | 17 | TRBJ2-3 | once | TRBV5-1 | CASSLNWDRGYTDTQYF | TGCGCCAGCAGCTTGAACTGGGACAGGGGTTACACAGATACGCAGTATTTT
TRBD1 | 15 | TRBJ1-3 | few | TRBV19 | CASSTTGGLGNTIYF | TGTGCCAGTAGCACGACAGGGGGCCTTGGAAACACCATATATTTT
. | 16 | TRBJ1-2 | . | TRBV4-2 | CASSQEAGRGDYGYTF | TGTGCCAGCAGCCAAGAAGCGGGTAGGGGGGACTATGGCTACACCTTC
. | 16 | TRBJ1-1 | . | TRBV13 | CASSHGRTGMNTEAFF | TGTGCCAGCAGTCACGGAAGGACGGGCATGAACACTGAAGCTTTCTTT
. | 16 | TRBJ1-6 | . | TRBV5-8 | CASSLRPHRSNSPLHF | TGTGCCAGCAGCTTGAGGCCCCACAGGTCTAATTCACCCCTCCACTTT
TRBD2 | 14 | TRBJ2-2 | . | TRBV18 | CASSPGTRSGELFF | TGTGCCAGCTCACCAGGGACTAGATCCGGGGAGCTGTTTTTT
. | 12 | TRBJ1-1 | . | TRBV10-3 | CAIRDSATEAFF | TGTGCCATCAGAGACAGCGCCACTGAAGCTTTCTTT
TRBD2 | 20 | TRBJ2-1 | . | TRBV5-4 | CASSLVTARLARGRRNEQFF | TGTGCCAGCAGCTTGGTTACAGCGCGACTAGCTAGGGGACGGAGGAATGAGCAGTTCTTC
TRBD1 | 15 | TRBJ2-7 | . | TRBV11-2 | CASSFLGTGGYEQYF | TGTGCCAGCAGCTTCCTAGGGACAGGGGGTTACGAGCAGTACTTC
TRBD2 | 14 | TRBJ2-2 | . | TRBV6-1 | CAGAFGGGTGELFF | TGTGCCGGTGCGTTCGGGGGGGGCACCGGGGAGCTGTTTTTT
. | 15 | TRBJ1-3 | . | TRBV19 | CASTPWRATGNTIYF | TGTGCCAGTACCCCCTGGAGGGCAACTGGAAACACCATATATTTT
. | 15 | TRBJ2-2 | . | TRBV7-6 | CASSSGFGGVGELFF | TGTGCCAGCAGCTCTGGGTTCGGGGGCGTCGGGGAGCTGTTTTTT
. | 16 | TRBJ2-7 | . | TRBV7-2 | CASSLGTGLSSYEQYF | TGTGCCAGCAGCTTAGGTACGGGACTGAGCTCCTACGAGCAGTACTTC
. | 15 | TRBJ2-3 | . | TRBV24-1 | CATSAGRAAADTQYF | TGTGCCACCAGTGCTGGCAGGGCAGCAGCAGATACGCAGTATTTT
TRBD2 | 14 | TRBJ2-7 | . | TRBV18 | CASSPGLAGGEQYF | TGTGCCAGCTCACCAGGGCTAGCGGGAGGTGAGCAGTACTTC
. | 13 | TRBJ1-2 | . | TRBV2 | CASNSGEPYGYTF | TGTGCCAGCAACTCGGGAGAACCCTATGGCTACACCTTC
. | 14 | TRBJ2-4 | . | TRBV9 | CASSASGAENIQYF | TGTGCCAGCAGCGCGTCGGGGGCCGAAAACATTCAGTACTTC
TRBD1 | 14 | TRBJ1-2 | . | TRBV5-6 | CASSRRDSLYGYTF | TGTGCCAGCAGCAGGCGGGACAGTCTATATGGCTACACCTTC
. | 14 | TRBJ1-4 | . | TRBV2 | CASSEPGRGEKLFF | TGTGCCAGCAGTGAACCAGGGAGAGGTGAAAAACTGTTTTTT
TRBD1 | 14 | TRBJ1-3 | . | TRBV7-2 | CASSQGVSGNTIYF | TGTGCCAGCAGCCAGGGGGTTTCGGGAAACACCATATATTTT
TRBD1 | 14 | TRBJ1-2 | . | TRBV19 | CASSRDRSNYGYTF | TGTGCCAGTAGCCGGGACAGGAGCAACTATGGCTACACCTTC
TRBD1 | 13 | TRBJ1-1 | . | TRBV6-5 | CASSRDSWTEAFF | TGTGCCAGCAGCCGGGACAGTTGGACTGAAGCTTTCTTT
. | 13 | TRBJ1-6 | . | TRBV30 | CAWGQMFNSPLHF | TGTGCCTGGGGACAAATGTTTAATTCACCCCTCCACTTT
. | 10 | TRBJ2-1 | . | TRBV20-1 | CSASHNEQFF | TGCAGTGCTTCCCACAATGAGCAGTTCTTC
TRBD1 | 15 | TRBJ2-7 | . | TRBV25-1 | CASSENRDSPYEQYF | TGTGCCAGCAGTGAGAACCGGGACAGTCCCTACGAGCAGTACTTC
. | 14 | TRBJ1-5 | . | TRBV6-6 | CASRSGTSNQPQHF | TGTGCCAGCAGGTCCGGGACAAGCAATCAGCCCCAGCATTTT
. | 14 | TRBJ1-1 | once | TRBV5-1 | CASSLGQGYTEAFF | TGCGCCAGCAGCTTGGGGCAGGGATACACTGAAGCTTTCTTT
TRBD2 | 16 | TRBJ2-1 | few | TRBV2 | CASSSGLANSYNEQFF | TGTGCCAGCAGTTCGGGACTAGCAAACTCCTACAATGAGCAGTTCTTC
TRBD1 | 16 | TRBJ1-3 | . | TRBV28 | CASRDRRPRSGNTIYF | TGTGCCAGCAGGGACAGGAGGCCCCGCTCTGGAAACACCATATATTTT
. | 14 | TRBJ1-2 | . | TRBV28 | CASSQGRSPYGYTF | TGTGCCAGCAGTCAAGGACGCTCGCCATATGGCTACACCTTC